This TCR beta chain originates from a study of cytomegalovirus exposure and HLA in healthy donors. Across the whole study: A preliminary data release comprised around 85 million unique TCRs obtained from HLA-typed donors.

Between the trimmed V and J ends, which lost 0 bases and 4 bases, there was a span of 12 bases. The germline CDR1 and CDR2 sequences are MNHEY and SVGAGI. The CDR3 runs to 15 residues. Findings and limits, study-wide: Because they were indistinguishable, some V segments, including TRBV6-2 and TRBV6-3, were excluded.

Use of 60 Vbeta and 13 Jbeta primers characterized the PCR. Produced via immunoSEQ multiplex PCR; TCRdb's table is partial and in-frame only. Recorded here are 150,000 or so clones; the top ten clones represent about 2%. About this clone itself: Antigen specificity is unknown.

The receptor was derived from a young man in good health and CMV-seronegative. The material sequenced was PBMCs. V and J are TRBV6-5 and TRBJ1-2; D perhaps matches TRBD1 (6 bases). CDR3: CASSYSGAAIYGYTF. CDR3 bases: TGTGCCAGCAGTTACTCGGGGGCCGCGATCTATGGCTACACCTTC.